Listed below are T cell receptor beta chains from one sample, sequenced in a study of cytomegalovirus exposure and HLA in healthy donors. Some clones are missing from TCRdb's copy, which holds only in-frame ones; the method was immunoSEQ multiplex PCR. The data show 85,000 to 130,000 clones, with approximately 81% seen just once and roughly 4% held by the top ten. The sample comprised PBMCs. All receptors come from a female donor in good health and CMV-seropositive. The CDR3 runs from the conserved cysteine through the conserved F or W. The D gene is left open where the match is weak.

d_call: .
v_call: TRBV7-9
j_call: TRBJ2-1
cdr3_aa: CASSSVSSEQFF

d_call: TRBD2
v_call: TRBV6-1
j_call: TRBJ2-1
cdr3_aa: CATGTSGSNEQFF

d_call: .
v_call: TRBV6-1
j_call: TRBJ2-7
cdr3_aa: CASKQTSSYEQYF

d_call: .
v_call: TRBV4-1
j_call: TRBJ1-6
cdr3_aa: CASSQADMGLRNSPLHF

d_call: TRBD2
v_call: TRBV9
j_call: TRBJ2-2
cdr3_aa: CASSVDRLAGGGTGELFF

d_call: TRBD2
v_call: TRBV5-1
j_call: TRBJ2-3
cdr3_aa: CASSSGGAADTQYF

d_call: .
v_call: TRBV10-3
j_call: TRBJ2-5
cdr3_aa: CAISGEVRETQYF

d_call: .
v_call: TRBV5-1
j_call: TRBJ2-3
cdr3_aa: CASSLDYPLGDTQYF

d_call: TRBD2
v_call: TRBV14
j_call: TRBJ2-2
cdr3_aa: CASSLRTSGSGTGELFF

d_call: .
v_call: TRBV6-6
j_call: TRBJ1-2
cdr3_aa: CASSSTELSGYTF

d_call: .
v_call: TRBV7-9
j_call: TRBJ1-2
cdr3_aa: CSSSPGKGGSGGYTF

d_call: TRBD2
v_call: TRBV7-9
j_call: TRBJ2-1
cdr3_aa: CASSSSTSSNEQFF

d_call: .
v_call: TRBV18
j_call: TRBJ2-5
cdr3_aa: CASSPSNGVQETQYF

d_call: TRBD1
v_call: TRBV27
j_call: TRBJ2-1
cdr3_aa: CASSGRGTVIHNEQFF

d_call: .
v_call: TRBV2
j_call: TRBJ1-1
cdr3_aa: CASSDGSNTEAFF

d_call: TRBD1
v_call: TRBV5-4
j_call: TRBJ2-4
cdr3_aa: CASSTGTENIQYF

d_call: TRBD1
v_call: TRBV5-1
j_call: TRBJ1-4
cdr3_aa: CASSPGQANEKLFF

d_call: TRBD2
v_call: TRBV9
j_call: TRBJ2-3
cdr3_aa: CASSGGTSGGYTQYF

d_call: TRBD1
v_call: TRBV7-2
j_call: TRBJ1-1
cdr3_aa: CASSPDRGLGGAFF

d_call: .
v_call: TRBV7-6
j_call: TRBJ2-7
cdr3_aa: CASSPDGAYEQYF

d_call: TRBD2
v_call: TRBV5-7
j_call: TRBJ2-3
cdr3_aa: CASSLRLAGGRLTDTQYF

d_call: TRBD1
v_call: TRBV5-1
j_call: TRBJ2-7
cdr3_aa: CASSWGQGYYEQYF

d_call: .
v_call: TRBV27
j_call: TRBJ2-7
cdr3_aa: CASSLSGRVSYEQYF

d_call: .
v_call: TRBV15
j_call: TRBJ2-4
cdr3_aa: CATSRDRTPGRNIQYF

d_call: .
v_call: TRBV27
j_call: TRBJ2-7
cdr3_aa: CASSLLAGPWLYF

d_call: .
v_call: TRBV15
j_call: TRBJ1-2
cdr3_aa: CATSRGGAVYGYTF

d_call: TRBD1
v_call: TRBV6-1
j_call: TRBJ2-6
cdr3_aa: CASSRRGTGANVLTF

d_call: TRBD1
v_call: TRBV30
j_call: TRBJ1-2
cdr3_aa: CAWSDRDHGYTF